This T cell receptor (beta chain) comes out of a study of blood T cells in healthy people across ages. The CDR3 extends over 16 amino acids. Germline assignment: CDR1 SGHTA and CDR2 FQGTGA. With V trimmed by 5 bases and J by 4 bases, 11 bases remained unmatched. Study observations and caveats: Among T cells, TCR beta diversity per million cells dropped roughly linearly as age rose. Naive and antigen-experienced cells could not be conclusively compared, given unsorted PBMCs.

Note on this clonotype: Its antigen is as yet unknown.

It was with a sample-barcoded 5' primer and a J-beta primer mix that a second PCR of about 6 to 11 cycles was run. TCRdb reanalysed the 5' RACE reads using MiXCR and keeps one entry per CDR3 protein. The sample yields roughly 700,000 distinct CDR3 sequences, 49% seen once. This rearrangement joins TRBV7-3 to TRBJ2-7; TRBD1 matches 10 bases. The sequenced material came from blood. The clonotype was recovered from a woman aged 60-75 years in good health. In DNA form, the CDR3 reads TGTGCCAGCAGCACCCGACAGGGGGCGAATCTGTACGAGCAGTACTTC. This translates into CASSTRQGANLYEQYF. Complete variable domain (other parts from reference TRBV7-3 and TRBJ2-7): GAGVSQTPSNKVTEKGKYVELRCDPISGHTALYWYRQSLGQGPEFLIYFQGTGAADDSGLPNDRFFAVRPEGSVSTLKIQRTERGDSAVYLCASSTRQGANLYEQYFGPGTRLTVT.